This T cell receptor (beta chain) was sequenced in a study of cytomegalovirus exposure and HLA in healthy donors. Study conclusions and caveats: Fewer N-insertions than the 666-donor mean were reportedly shown by an Asian-associated ancestry cluster in a later analysis.

Comment on this clone: The antigen remains undetermined.

60 Vbeta and 13 Jbeta primers were used in PCR. Method: immunoSEQ multiplex PCR; TCRdb's copy keeps in-frame clones and lacks some. This sample lists around 130,000 clones; its ten largest clones have 1.5% to 1.7%. The receptor was isolated from a woman aged 40 to 49 in good health and CMV-seronegative. Sample: PBMCs.

The CDR3 loop is CASRLIRRGQENEKLFF. In nucleotides, the CDR3 is TGTGCAAGTCGCTTAATACGGCGGGGACAGGAGAATGAAAAACTGTTTTTT. V and J are TRBV12-2 and TRBJ1-4; TRBD1 is the table's D call and was not checked against the DNA. TRBV12-2 is listed as a pseudogene. The CDR3 is 17 residues long.